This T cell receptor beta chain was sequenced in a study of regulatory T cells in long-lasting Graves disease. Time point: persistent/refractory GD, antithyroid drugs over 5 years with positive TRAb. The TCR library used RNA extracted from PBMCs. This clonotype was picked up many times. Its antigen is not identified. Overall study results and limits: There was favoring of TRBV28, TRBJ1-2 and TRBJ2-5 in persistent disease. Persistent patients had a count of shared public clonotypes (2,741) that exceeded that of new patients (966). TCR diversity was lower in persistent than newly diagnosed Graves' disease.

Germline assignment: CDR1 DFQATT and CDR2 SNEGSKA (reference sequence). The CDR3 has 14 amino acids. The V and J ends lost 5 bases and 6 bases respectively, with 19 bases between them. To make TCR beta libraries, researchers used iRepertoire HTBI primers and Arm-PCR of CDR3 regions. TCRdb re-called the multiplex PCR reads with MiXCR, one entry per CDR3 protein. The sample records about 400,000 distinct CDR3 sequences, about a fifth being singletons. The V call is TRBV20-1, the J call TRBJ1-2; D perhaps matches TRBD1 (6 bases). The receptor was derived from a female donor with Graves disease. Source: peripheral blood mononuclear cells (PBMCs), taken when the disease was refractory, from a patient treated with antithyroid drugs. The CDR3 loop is CSAEQGYKGDGYTF. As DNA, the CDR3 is TGCAGTGCTGAACAGGGATACAAAGGAGATGGCTACACCTTC.